This TCR beta chain came from a study of blood T cell repertoires in COVID-19. Study details: Acute-phase and convalescent COVID-19 samples originated in the United States, Italy and Spain.

Participant reports of clinical history set cohort assignment. As originally analysed: Reference gene primer amplification gave nucleated cell count estimates. Data came from immunoSEQ multiplex PCR; TCRdb stores just in-frame clones and leaves some out. V, J and clone size reflect that table, while D and trimming were determined from the DNA. The repertoire holds approximately 230,000 clones, around 87% seen once, with about 6% in the top ten. Germline V gives CDR1 MDHEN, CDR2 SYDVKM. V was cut by 4 bases and J by 4 bases, with 17 bases left in between. This CDR3 is 16 amino acids long. The material sequenced was PBMCs or T cells enriched from blood (not recorded which). This TCR derives from a woman aged 25 to 39 with acute COVID-19. This chain links TRBV28 with TRBJ1-5, with D tentatively TRBD1 (6 bases). CDR3 bases: TGTGCCAGCAGTTCAGATACGACAGGTAGTAATCAGCCCCAGCATTTT. Amino acids: CASSSDTTGSNQPQHF. Filled out from reference TRBV28 and TRBJ1-5, the complete variable domain reads DVKVTQSSRYLVKRTGEKVFLECVQDMDHENMFWYRQDPGLGLRLIYFSYDVKMKEKGDIPEGYSVSREKKERFSLILESASTNQTSMYLCASSSDTTGSNQPQHFGDGTRLSIL.